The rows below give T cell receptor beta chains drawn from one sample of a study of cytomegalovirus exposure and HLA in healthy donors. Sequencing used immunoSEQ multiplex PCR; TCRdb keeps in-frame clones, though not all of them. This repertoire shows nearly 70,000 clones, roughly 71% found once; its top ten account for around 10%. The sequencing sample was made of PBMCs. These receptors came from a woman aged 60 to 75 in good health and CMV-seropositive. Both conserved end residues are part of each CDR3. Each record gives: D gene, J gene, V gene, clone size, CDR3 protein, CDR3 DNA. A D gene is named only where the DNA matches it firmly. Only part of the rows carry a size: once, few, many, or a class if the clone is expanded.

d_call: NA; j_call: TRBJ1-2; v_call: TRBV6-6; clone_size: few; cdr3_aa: CASSLRQDDYGYTF; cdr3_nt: TGTGCCAGCAGTTTACGACAGGACGACTATGGCTACACCTTC
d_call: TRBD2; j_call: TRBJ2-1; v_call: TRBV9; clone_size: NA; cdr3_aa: CASSGEERGGLNEQFF; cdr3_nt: TGTGCCAGCAGCGGGGAGGAGCGGGGGGGCCTGAATGAGCAGTTCTTC
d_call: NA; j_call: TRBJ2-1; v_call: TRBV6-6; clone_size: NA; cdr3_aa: CASSLSVSEQFF; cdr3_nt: TGTGCCAGCAGCCTTAGTGTGAGTGAGCAGTTCTTC
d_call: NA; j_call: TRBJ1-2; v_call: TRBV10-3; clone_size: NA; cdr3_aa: CAISAGFYGYTF; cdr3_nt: TGTGCCATCAGTGCAGGGTTCTATGGCTACACCTTC
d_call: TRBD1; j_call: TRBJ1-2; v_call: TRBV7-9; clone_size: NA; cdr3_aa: CASSRDRDKGYTF; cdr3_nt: TGTGCCAGCAGCCGGGACAGGGATAAGGGCTACACCTTC
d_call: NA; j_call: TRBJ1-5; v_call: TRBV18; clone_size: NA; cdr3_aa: CASSPAIGSNQPQHF; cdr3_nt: TGTGCCAGCTCACCGGCCATTGGCAGCAATCAGCCCCAGCATTTT
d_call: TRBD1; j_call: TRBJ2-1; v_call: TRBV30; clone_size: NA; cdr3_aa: CAWSVFPGQGPYNEQFF; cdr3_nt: TGTGCCTGGAGTGTATTTCCGGGACAGGGCCCCTACAATGAGCAGTTCTTC
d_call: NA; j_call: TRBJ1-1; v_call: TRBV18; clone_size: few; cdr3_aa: CASSPPMNTEAFF; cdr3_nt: TGTGCCAGCTCACCACCCATGAACACTGAAGCTTTCTTT
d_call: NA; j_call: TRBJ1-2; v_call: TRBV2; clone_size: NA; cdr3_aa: CASSGAPPEAYGYPF; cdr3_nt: TGTGCCAGCAGTGGTGCCCCCCCCGAGGCGTATGGCTACCCCTTC
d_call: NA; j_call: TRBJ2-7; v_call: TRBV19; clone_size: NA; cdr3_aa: CASSAGRDEQYF; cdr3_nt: TGTGCCAGTAGTGCCGGCAGGGACGAGCAGTACTTC
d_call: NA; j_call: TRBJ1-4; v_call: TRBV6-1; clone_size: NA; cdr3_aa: CASSERQVGSEKLFF; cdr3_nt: TGTGCCAGCAGTGAAAGGCAGGTGGGGAGTGAAAAACTGTTTTTT
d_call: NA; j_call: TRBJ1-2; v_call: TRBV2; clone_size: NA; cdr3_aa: CASSRQTNYGYTF; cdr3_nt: TGTGCCAGCAGTAGACAGACTAACTATGGCTACACCTTC
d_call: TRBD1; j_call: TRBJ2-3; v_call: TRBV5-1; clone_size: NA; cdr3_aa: CASSPGQEYTDTQYF; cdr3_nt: TGCGCCAGCAGCCCCGGACAGGAATACACAGATACGCAGTATTTT
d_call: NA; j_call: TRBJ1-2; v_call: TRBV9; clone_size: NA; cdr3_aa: CASSPLGGYYGYTF; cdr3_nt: TGTGCCAGCAGCCCCTTGGGGGGATACTATGGCTACACCTTC
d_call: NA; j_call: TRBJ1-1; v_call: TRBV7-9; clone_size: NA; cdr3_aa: CASSLGGVTEAFF; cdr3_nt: TGTGCCAGCAGCTTAGGGGGGGTGACTGAAGCTTTCTTT
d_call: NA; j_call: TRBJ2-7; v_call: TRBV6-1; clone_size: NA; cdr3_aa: CASSDFGTPLWEQYF; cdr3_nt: TGTGCCAGCAGTGATTTCGGGACTCCCTTGTGGGAGCAGTACTTC
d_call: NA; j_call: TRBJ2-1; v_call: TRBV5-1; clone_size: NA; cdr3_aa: CASSFTGKQYNEQFF; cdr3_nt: TGCGCCAGCAGCTTTACAGGGAAGCAATACAATGAGCAGTTCTTC
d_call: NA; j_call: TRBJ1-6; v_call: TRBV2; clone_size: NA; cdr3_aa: CASTVVFNSPLHF; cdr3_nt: TGTGCCAGCACGGTAGTATTTAATTCACCCCTCCACTTT
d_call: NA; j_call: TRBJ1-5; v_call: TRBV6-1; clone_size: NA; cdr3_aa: CASRDSGGGQPQHF; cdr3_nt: TGTGCCAGCAGGGATTCCGGGGGGGGTCAGCCCCAGCATTTT
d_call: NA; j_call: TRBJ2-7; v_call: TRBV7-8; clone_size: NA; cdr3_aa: CASSFSGNEQYF; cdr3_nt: TGTGCCAGCAGCTTTTCGGGGAACGAGCAGTACTTC
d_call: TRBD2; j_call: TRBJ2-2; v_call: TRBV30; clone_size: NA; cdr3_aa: CAWRLGLAGVLNTGELFF; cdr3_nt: TGTGCCTGGAGATTGGGACTAGCGGGGGTCTTGAACACCGGGGAGCTGTTTTTT
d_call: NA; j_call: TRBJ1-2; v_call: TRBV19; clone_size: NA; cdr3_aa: CASSESNYGYTF; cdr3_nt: TGTGCCAGTAGTGAGAGTAACTATGGCTACACCTTC
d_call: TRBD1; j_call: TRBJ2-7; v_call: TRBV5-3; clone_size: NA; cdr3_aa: CARSPTNRGQQGREQYF; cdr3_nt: TGTGCCAGAAGCCCCACTAACAGGGGCCAACAAGGTCGCGAGCAGTACTTC
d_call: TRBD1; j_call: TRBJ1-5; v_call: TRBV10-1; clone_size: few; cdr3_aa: CASLGGGRNQPQHF; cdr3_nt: TGCGCCAGTCTTGGAGGGGGCCGCAATCAGCCCCAGCATTTT
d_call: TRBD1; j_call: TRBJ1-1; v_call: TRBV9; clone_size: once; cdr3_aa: CASSPHRGPDTEAFF; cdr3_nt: TGTGCCAGCAGCCCCCACAGGGGGCCGGACACTGAAGCTTTCTTT
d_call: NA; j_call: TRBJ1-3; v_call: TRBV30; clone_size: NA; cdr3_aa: CAWTGIVSGNTIYF; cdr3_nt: TGTGCCTGGACAGGTATCGTCTCTGGAAACACCATATATTTT
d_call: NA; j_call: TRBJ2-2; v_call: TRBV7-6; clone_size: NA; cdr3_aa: CASSLYLASNTGELFF; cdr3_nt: TGTGCCAGCAGCTTATATCTAGCGTCGAACACCGGGGAGCTGTTTTTT
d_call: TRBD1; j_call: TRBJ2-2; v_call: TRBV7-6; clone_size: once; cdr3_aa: CASSFPDRGPNTGELFF; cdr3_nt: TGTGCCAGCAGCTTTCCCGACAGGGGGCCCAACACCGGGGAGCTGTTTTTT
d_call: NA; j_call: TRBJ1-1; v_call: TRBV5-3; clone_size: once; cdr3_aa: CARSGHRCHNEAFF; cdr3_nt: TGTGCCAGAAGCGGACACAGGTGTCATAATGAAGCTTTCTTT
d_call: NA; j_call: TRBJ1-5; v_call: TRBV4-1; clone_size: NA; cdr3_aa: CASSQDWTTVGQPQHF; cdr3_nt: TGCGCCAGCAGCCAAGATTGGACAACTGTAGGTCAGCCCCAGCATTTT
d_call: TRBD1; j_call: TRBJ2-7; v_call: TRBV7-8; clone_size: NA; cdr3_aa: CASSFSGTVNEQYF; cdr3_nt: TGTGCCAGCAGCTTCTCCGGGACAGTCAACGAGCAGTACTTC
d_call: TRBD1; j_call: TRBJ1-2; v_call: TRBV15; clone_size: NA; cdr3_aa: CATSPSQGDANYGYTF; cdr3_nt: TGTGCCACCAGCCCCTCTCAGGGGGACGCTAACTATGGCTACACCTTC
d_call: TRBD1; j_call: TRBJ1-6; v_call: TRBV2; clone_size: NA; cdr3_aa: CASSWDSQYSPLHF; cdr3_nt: TGTGCCAGCAGTTGGGACAGCCAGTATTCACCCCTCCACTTT
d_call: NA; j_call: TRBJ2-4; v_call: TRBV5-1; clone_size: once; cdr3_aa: CASGAASPGYIQYF; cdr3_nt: TGCGCCAGCGGGGCGGCGTCCCCCGGTTATATTCAGTACTTC
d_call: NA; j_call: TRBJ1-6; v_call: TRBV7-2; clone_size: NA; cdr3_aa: CASSRQNNSPLHF; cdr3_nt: TGTGCCAGCAGCCGACAGAATAATTCACCCCTCCACTTT
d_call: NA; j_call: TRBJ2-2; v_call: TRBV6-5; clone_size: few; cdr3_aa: CASSSYTGELFF; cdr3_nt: TGTGCCAGCAGTTCCTACACCGGGGAGCTGTTTTTT
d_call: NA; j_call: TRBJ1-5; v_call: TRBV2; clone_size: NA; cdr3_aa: CASRAGTYSNQPQHF; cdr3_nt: TGTGCCAGCAGAGCCGGGACATATAGCAATCAGCCCCAGCATTTT